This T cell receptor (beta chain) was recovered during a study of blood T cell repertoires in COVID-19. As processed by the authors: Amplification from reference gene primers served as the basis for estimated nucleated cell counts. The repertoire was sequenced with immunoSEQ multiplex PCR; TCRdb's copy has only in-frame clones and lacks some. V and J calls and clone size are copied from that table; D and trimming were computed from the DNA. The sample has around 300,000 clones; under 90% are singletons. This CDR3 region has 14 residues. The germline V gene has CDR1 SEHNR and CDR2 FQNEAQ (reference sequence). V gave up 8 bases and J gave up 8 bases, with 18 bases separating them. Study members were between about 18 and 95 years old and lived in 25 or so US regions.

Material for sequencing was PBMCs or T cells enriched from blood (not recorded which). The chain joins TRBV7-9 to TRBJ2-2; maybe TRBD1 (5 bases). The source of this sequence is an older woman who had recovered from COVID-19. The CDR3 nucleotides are TGTGCCAGCGGCGTTGGGGCTCCCCGGGGGGAGCTGTTTTTT. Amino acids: CASGVGAPRGELFF. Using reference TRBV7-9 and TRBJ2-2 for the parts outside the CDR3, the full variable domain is DTGVSQNPRHKITKRGQNVTFRCDPISEHNRLYWYRQTLGQGPEFLTYFQNEAQLEKSRLLSDRFSAERPKGSFSTLEIQRTEQGDSAMYLCASGVGAPRGELFFGEGSRLTVL.